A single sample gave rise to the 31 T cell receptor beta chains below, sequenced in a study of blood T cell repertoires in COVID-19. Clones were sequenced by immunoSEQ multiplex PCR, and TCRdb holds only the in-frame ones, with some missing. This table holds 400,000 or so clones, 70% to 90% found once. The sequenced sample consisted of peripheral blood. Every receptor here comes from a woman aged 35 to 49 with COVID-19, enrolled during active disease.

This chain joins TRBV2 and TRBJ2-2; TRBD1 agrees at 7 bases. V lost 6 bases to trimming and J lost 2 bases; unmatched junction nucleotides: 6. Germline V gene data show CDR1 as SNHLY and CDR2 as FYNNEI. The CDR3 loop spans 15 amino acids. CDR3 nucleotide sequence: TGTGCCAGCAGCCCGACAGGGCTTAACACCGGGGAGCTGTTTTTT. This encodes CASSPTGLNTGELFF.

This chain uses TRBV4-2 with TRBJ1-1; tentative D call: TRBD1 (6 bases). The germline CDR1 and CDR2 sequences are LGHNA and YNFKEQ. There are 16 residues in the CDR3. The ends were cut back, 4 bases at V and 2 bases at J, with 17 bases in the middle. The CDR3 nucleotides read TGTGCCAGCAGCCCCCTCCACGGGGGGGGCAACACTGAAGCTTTCTTT. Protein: CASSPLHGGGNTEAFF.

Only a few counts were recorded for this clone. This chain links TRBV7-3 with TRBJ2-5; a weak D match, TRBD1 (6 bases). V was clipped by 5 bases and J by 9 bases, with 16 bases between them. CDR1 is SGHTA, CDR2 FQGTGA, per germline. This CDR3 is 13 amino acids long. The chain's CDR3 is CASSQGSDRSQYF. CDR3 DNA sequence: TGTGCCAGCAGCCAGGGGAGCGACCGATCCCAGTACTTC.

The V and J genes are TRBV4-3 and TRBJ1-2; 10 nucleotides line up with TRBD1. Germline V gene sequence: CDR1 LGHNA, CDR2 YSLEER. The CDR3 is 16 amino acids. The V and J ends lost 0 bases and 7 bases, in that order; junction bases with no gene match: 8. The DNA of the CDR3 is TGCGCCAGCAGCCAAGAGCCGGGACAGGGGATGACTGGCTACACCTTC. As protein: CASSQEPGQGMTGYTF.

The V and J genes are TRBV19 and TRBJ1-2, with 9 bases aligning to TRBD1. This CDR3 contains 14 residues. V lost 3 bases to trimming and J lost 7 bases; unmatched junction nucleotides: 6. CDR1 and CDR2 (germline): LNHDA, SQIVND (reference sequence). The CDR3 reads CASSILGTGSGYTF. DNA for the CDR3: TGTGCCAGTAGTATCCTGGGGACAGGGTCTGGCTACACCTTC.

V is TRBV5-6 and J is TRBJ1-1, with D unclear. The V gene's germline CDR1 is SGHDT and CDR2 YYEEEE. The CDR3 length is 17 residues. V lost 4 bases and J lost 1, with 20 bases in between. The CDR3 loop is CASSGMDFPQRNTEAFF. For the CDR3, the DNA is TGTGCCAGCAGCGGGATGGACTTCCCTCAGAGGAACACTGAAGCTTTCTTT.

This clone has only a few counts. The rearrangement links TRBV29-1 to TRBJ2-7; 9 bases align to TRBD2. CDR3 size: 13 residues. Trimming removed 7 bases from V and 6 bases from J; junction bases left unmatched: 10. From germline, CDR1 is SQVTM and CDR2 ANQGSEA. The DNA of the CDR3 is TGCAGCGCCCAGGCCCTAGCGGGATTCGAGCAGTACTTC. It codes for CSAQALAGFEQYF.

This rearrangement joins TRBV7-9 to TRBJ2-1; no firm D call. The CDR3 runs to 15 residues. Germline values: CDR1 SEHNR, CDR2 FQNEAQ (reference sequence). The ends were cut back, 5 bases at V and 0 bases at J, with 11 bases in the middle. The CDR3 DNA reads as TGTGCCAGCAGCCCCCGGTCGAGCTCCTACAATGAGCAGTTCTTC. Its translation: CASSPRSSSYNEQFF.

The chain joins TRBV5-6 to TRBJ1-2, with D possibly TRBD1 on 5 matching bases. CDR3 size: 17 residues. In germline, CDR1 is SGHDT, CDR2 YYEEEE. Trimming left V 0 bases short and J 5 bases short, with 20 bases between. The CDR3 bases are TGTGCCAGCAGCTTGGGTCGGGACGGAGGGTCTCGGTATGGCTACACCTTC. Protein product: CASSLGRDGGSRYGYTF.

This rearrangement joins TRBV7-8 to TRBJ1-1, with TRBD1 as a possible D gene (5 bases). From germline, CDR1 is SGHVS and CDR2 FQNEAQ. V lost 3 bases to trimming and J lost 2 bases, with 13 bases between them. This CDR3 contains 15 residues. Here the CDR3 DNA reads TGTGCCAGCAGCTTGGGCCTCGGGGGTAACACTGAAGCTTTCTTT. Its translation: CASSLGLGGNTEAFF. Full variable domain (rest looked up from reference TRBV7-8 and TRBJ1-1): GAGVSQSPRYKVAKRGQDVALRCDPISGHVSLFWYQQALGQGPEFLTYFQNEAQLDKSGLPSDRFFAERPEGSVSTLKIQRTQQEDSAVYLCASSLGLGGNTEAFFGQGTRLTVV.

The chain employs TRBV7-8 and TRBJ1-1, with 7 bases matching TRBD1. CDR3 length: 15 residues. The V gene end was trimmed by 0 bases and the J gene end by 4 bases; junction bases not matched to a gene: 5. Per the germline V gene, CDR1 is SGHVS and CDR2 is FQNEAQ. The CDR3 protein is CASSLAGGESTEAFF. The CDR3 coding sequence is TGTGCCAGCAGCTTAGCAGGGGGCGAAAGCACTGAAGCTTTCTTT.

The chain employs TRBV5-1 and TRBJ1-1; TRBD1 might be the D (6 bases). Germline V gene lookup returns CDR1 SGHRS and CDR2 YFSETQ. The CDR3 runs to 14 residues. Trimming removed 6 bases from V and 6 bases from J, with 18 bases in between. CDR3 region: CASIMGPQGAEAFF. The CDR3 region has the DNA TGCGCCAGCATTATGGGGCCACAGGGCGCTGAAGCTTTCTTT.

The CDR3 DNA follows: TGTGCCACCCGAGGGGGACAGGGGACGTACGAGCAGTACTTC. It encodes CATRGGQGTYEQYF. The chain carries TRBV28 and TRBJ2-7; 10 nucleotides line up with TRBD1. V shed 10 bases and J 4 bases; nucleotides not matched to a gene: 10. The germline V gene encodes CDR1 MDHEN and CDR2 SYDVKM. This CDR3 comprises 14 residues.

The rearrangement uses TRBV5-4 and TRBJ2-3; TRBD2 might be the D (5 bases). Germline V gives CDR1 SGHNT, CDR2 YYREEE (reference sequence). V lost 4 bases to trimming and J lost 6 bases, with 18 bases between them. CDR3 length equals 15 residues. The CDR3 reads CASSLTGSTSDTQYF. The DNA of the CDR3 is TGTGCCAGCAGCCTGACGGGATCCACTTCGGATACGCAGTATTTT. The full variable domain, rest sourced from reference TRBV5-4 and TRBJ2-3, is ETGVTQSPTHLIKTRGQQVTLRCSSQSGHNTVSWYQQALGQGPQFIFQYYREEENGRGNFPPRFSGLQFPNYSSELNVNALELDDSALYLCASSLTGSTSDTQYFGPGTRLTVL.

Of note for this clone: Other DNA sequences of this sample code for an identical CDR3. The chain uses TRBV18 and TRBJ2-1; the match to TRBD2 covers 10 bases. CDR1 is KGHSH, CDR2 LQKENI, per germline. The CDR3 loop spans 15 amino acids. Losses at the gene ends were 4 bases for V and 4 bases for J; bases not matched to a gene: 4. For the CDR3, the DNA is TGTGCCAGCTCACTAAGCGGGGGGGCATACAATGAGCAGTTCTTC. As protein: CASSLSGGAYNEQFF.

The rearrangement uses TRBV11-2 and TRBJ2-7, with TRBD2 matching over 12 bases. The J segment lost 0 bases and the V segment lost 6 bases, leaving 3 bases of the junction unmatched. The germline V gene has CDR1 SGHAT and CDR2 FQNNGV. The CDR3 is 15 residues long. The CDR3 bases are TGTGCCAGCAGGCCTAGCGGGAGGGCCTCCTACGAGCAGTACTTC. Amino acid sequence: CASRPSGRASYEQYF.

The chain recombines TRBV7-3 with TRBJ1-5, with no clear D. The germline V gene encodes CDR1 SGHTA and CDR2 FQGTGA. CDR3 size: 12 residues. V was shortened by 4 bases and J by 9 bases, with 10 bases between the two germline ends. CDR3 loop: CASSSPGGPQHF. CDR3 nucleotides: TGTGCCAGCAGCTCCCCAGGAGGGCCCCAGCATTTT.

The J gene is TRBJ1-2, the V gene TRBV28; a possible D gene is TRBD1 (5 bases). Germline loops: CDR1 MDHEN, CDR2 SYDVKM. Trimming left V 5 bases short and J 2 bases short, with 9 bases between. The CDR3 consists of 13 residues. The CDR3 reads CASSKDTNYGYTF. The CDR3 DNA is TGTGCCAGCAGTAAGGACACGAACTATGGCTACACCTTC.

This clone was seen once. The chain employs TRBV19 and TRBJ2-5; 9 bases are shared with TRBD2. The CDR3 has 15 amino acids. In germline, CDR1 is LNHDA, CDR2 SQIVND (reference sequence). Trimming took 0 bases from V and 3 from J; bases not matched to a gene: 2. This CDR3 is CASSIDPSGEETQYF. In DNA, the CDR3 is TGTGCCAGTAGTATAGATCCTAGCGGGGAAGAGACCCAGTACTTC.

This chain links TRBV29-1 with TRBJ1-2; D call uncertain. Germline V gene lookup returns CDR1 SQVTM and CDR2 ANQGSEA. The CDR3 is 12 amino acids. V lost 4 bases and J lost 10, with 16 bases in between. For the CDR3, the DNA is TGCAGCGTTGTCGGATCAGCCCAGGACTACACCTTC. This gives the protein CSVVGSAQDYTF.

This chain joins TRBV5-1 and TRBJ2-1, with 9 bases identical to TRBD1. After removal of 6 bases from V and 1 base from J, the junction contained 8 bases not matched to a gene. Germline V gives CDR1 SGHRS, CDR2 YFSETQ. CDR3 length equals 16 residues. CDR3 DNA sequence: TGCGCCAGCAATCAACAGGGGGCTGAGTCCTACAATGAGCAGTTCTTC. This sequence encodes CASNQQGAESYNEQFF.

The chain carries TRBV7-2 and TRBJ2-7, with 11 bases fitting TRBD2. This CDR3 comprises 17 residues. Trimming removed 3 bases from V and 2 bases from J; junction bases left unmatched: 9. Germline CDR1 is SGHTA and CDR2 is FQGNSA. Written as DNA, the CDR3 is TGTGCCAGCAGCTTTACTAGCGGGGGTCCTCGGGCCTACGAGCAGTACTTC. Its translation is CASSFTSGGPRAYEQYF. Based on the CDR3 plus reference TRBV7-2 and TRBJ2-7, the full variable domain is GAGVSQSPSNKVTEKGKDVELRCDPISGHTALYWYRQSLGQGLEFLIYFQGNSAPDKSGLPSDRFSAERTGGSVSTLTIQRTQQEDSAVYLCASSFTSGGPRAYEQYFGPGTRLTVT.

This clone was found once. CDR3 protein: CASSLYETSLNTGELFF. The DNA for the CDR3 is TGTGCCAGCAGCTTATACGAGACTAGCTTGAACACCGGGGAGCTGTTTTTT. This rearrangement joins TRBV5-4 to TRBJ2-2; TRBD2 aligns across 7 bases. The ends lost 2 bases at V and 1 base at J; junction bases unmatched: 8. This CDR3 has 17 amino acids. The germline CDR1 and CDR2 sequences are SGHNT and YYREEE (reference sequence).

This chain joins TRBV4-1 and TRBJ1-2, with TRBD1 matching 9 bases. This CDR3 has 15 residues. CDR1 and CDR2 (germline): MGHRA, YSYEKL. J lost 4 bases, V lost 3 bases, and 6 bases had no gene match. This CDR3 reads CASSQRTGDGYGYTF. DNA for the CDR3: TGCGCCAGCAGCCAGCGGACAGGGGACGGCTATGGCTACACCTTC.

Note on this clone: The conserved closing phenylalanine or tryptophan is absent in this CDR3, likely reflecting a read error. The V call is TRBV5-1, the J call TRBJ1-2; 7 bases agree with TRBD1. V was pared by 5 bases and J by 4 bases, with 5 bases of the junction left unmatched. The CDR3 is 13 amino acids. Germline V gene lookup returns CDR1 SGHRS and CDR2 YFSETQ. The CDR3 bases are TGCGCCAGCAGTACGACAGGGACCTATGGCTACACCCTC. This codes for CASSTTGTYGYTL.

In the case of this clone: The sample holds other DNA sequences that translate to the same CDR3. Here the CDR3 reads CASSLQVNTEAFF. The CDR3 DNA reads as TGTGCCAGCAGCTTGCAGGTGAACACTGAAGCTTTCTTT. The genes are TRBV7-3 and TRBJ1-1, with D unclear. Trimming left V 3 bases short and J 0 bases short, with 5 bases between. CDR1 and CDR2 from the germline V gene are SGHTA and FQGTGA. This CDR3 is built from 13 residues. Supplemented by reference TRBV7-3 and TRBJ1-1, the full variable domain reads GAGVSQTPSNKVTEKGKYVELRCDPISGHTALYWYRQSLGQGPEFLIYFQGTGAADDSGLPNDRFFAVRPEGSVSTLKIQRTERGDSAVYLCASSLQVNTEAFFGQGTRLTVV.

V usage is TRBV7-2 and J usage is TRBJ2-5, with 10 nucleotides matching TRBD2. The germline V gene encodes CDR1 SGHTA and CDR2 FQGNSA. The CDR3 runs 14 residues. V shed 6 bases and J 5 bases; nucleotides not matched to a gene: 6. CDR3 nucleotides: TGTGCCAGCAGGATAGCGGGGGGTGTGGAGACCCAGTACTTC. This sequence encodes CASRIAGGVETQYF.

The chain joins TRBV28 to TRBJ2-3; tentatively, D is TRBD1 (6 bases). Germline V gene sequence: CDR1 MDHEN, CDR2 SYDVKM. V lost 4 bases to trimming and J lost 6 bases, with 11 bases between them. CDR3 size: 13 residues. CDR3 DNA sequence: TGTGCCAGCAGTTCAGGGACACTGGATACGCAGTATTTT. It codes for CASSSGTLDTQYF.

The CDR3 loop is CASGSDRYSYNEQFF. Written as DNA, the CDR3 is TGTGCTAGTGGTTCCGACAGATACTCCTACAATGAGCAGTTCTTC. This rearrangement joins TRBV12-5 to TRBJ2-1, with D possibly being TRBD1 (5 bases). The CDR3 contains 15 residues. The germline V and J ends were trimmed by 4 bases and 0 bases, with 10 bases remaining between them. CDR1 is LGHNT and CDR2 is FRNRAP in the germline V gene.

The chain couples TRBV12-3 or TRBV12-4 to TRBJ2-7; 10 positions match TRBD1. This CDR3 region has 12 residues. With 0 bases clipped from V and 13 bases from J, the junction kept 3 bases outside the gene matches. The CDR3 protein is CASSLARDRGYF. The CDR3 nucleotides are TGTGCCAGCAGTTTAGCGAGGGACAGGGGTTACTTC.

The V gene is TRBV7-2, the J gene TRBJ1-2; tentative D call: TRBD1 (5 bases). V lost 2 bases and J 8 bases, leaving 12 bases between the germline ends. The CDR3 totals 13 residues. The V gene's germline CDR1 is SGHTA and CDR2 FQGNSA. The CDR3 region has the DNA TGTGCCAGCAGCTTACCCAGGGCGGAAGGCTACACCTTC. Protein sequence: CASSLPRAEGYTF. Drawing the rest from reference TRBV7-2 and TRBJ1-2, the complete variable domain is GAGVSQSPSNKVTEKGKDVELRCDPISGHTALYWYRQSLGQGLEFLIYFQGNSAPDKSGLPSDRFSAERTGGSVSTLTIQRTQQEDSAVYLCASSLPRAEGYTFGSGTRLTVV.